Presented here are 3 T cell receptor beta chains from one specimen sequenced in a study of blood T cell repertoires in COVID-19. Clones were sequenced by immunoSEQ multiplex PCR, and TCRdb holds only the in-frame ones, with some missing. The data contain about 120,000 clones, around 84% of them singletons. Sequences were obtained from peripheral blood. Receptors were obtained from a man aged 40-55 years with acute or convalescent COVID-19.

The chain links TRBV3-1 (or the pseudogene TRBV3-2) to TRBJ1-5, with unresolved D. The CDR3 contains 14 residues. V lost 1 base, J lost 7 bases, and 11 bases lay in between. In germline, CDR1 is LGHDT, CDR2 YNNKEL (reference sequence). Here the CDR3 DNA reads TGTGCCAGCAGCCAAGGTGGAGGGCTGCAGCCCCAGCATTTT. This codes for CASSQGGGLQPQHF.

There are a few counts of this clone. The genes are TRBV7-9 and TRBJ2-5, with 9 bases aligning to TRBD2. After removal of 3 bases from V and 4 bases from J, the junction contained 3 bases not matched to a gene. Germline values: CDR1 SEHNR, CDR2 FQNEAQ (reference sequence). The CDR3 is made up of 14 amino acids. The CDR3 DNA follows: TGTGCCAGCAGCTTTAGCGGGGGCGGAGAGACCCAGTACTTC. It encodes CASSFSGGGETQYF.

J is TRBJ1-6 and V is TRBV7-2; TRBD1 is a possible D gene (6 bases). The CDR3 totals 16 residues. CDR1 is SGHTA and CDR2 is FQGNSA in the germline V gene. V was trimmed by 2 bases and J by 6 bases, leaving 14 bases between them. The CDR3 bases are TGTGCCAGCAGCTTATTTACAGGGTTTGGTAATTCACCCCTCCACTTT. Translated: CASSLFTGFGNSPLHF.